Given below is one T cell receptor (beta chain) in context. The record originates from a study of blood T cell repertoires in COVID-19. Study overall: Acute and convalescent COVID-19 samples came from the United States, Italy and Spain. In each case, the material was cDNA or gDNA derived from T cells, B-cell-depleted T cells, or PBMCs.

Original methodology: How many nucleated cells were present was estimated from reference gene primer amplification. Some clones are missing from TCRdb's copy, which holds only in-frame ones; the method was immunoSEQ multiplex PCR. Clone size and the V and J calls come from that table; the DNA yielded D and trimming. The sample consists of fewer than 300,000 clones, roughly 84% of them appearing once. The CDR3 runs to 13 residues. V gave up 6 bases and J gave up 3 bases, with 9 bases separating them. Per germline, CDR1 SGHTA and CDR2 FQGNSA. The sample comprised peripheral blood. This TCR was sampled from a human donor with COVID-19, enrolled during active disease. The donor label of this sample is uncertain. This chain uses TRBV7-2 with TRBJ1-3; D gene uncertain. The DNA of the CDR3 is TGTGCCAGCAGTTGGGCGATTGGAAACACCATATATTTT. Amino acid sequence: CASSWAIGNTIYF.